This T cell receptor beta chain came from a study of shared clonotypes between healthy human individuals (dated by TCRdb to 2020 to 2021). Describing the broader study: Two women and three men aged 18 to 49 years were included in the cohort. For each donor, three plates each were used for CD4 naive and CD4 memory, two plates were used for CD8 naive, and one plate was used for CD8 memory. Blood TCR repertoires of roughly 5 healthy adults were deeply sequenced to estimate repertoire size and the extent of clonotype sharing between individuals. To increase sequencing depth and limit assay-specific biases, different laboratories used diverse techniques to prepare libraries and sequence TCR repertoires. Leukapheresis yielded between about 0.9 and 9.5 billion PBMCs per donor.

The CDR3 contains 16 residues, cysteine and phenylalanine counted. Here the CDR3 DNA is all that survives: 48 bases in frame from base 1. CDR1 and CDR2, per the germline V gene (reference sequence), are MNHEY and SMNVEV. Trimming leaves V shorter by 8 bases and J shorter by 3 bases, with the junction holding 7 bases beyond the gene matches. Worth noting for this clone: Its antigen remains undetermined. Base qualities are not recorded, but no much larger clone differs from it by a single base.

CD8 naive samples were obtained by positive selection for CCR7 among CD45RO-negative cells, yielding a CD45RA+CCR7+ population from which TemRA cells were excluded. The donors were healthy, HIV-negative adults with no recently reported acute infections or vaccinations. All donors were Caucasian adults living in Nashville, Tennessee, USA. After blood collection by leukapheresis, PBMCs were isolated using Ficoll-Histopaque density gradient centrifugation and then cryopreserved in the vapor phase of liquid nitrogen. Analytical flow cytometry was used to check the purity and quantity of each magnetically sorted T cell population. Genomic DNA was isolated from each sorted fraction and quantified by UV absorbance on a Nanodrop 2000c. On the study overall, not on this receptor specifically: Pairwise subsampling indicated that sequencing depth was expected to affect the degree of clonotype sharing among donors. About 5% of naive CD4, around 3.6% of naive CD8, approximately 2% of memory CD4, and about 0.4% of memory CD8 clonotypes were shared across a handful of donors. Sampling was restricted to blood, and TCR repertoires in tissues likely differ from the TCR repertoires found in blood. The small number of donors limited the genetic and exposure-history diversity represented. Even with the large sequencing depth, rarefaction of the sorted-subset datasets indicated that sequencing was incomplete. Naive subsets generally had larger estimated clonotype richness than memory subsets did. Compared with non-shared clonotypes, the clonotypes found in all four sorted-subset donors had higher generation probabilities.

Using the deep immunoSEQ assay, TCR CDR3 regions were amplified from genomic DNA by multiplex PCR. Extracted genomic DNA from each cell subset was distributed evenly across all wells of several immunoSEQ 96-well plates, and each plate was treated as a replicate. For sorted subsets, around 200 ng genomic DNA, equal to 25,000 to 35,000 T cell genomes, was loaded into each replicate PCR. Purified libraries were quantified with a Qubit 3.0 fluorometer, sized on a Bioanalyzer 2100, and re-quantified with the KAPA Library Quantification kit. Each immunoSEQ 96-well plate was sequenced on its own single-read 150-cycle Illumina NextSeq 550 flow cell. The study's own analysis went as follows. The immunoSEQ output contained only junctional sequences without quality scores, so filtering could not match that applied to full-length reads. Sequences were annotated with PyIR, a Python wrapper for IgBLAST v1.9, and V/J genes and CDR3 were assigned using IMGT germline references. Reads with weak V/J assignments (E-value above 1e-6), missing CDR3, stop codons, out-of-frame junctions, or ambiguous translated residues were removed. A V3J clonotype was defined by an identical inferred V gene, J gene, and CDR3 amino acid sequence. The percentage overlap between two repertoires was calculated by dividing the number of shared unique clonotypes by the size of the smaller repertoire. Three approaches were used to assess repertoire richness: RTK rarefaction, the Chao1 estimator, and Recon v2.1 estimates of unobserved clonotypes. Generation probabilities were computed with OLGA for all TCRbeta clonotypes obtained by the gDNA method from a few donors. Sourced from immuneACCESS, this table was stored by TCRdb with only in-frame sequences that have V and J called. A share of the clones is absent; for the studies checked, an unresolved V gene accounts for under half, and the remainder has no known explanation. That table is the source of V, J and clone size, and D and trimming were worked out from the DNA. The sample yields some 2 million clones; about 95% were counted once. The ten largest clones capture 1.1% of the sample.

The clonotype originates from a man younger than 30 in good health. The chain is assembled from TRBV27 and TRBJ2-5, with 15 junctional bases fitting TRBD2. The sample comprised naive CD8+ T cells sorted from blood. In the paper's terms, the cell subset or site label means: CD45RA+CCR7+. The CDR3 region: CASRGTSGRTEETQYF. The nucleotides read TGTGCCAGCCGAGGGACTAGCGGGAGGACCGAAGAGACCCAGTACTTC.